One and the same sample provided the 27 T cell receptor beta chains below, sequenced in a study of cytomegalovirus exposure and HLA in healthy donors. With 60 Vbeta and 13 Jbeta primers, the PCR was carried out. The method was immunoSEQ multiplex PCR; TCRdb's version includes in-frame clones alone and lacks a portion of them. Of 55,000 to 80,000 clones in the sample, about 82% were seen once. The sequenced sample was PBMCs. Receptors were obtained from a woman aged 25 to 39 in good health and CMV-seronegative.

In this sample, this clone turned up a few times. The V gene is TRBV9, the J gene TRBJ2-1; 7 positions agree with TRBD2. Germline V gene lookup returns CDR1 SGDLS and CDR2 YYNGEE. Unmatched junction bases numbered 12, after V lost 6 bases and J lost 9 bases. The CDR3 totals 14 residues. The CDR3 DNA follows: TGTGCCAGCAACGTCCTGGGGGGGGTTAGTGAGCAGTTCTTC. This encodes CASNVLGGVSEQFF.

The CDR3 DNA is TGTGCCAGCAGCCCTGAAAGGGGGCGCGGCACCGGGGAGCTGTTTTTT. Protein sequence: CASSPERGRGTGELFF. The rearrangement joins TRBV11-3 to TRBJ2-2; 7 positions agree with TRBD1. CDR3 length: 16 residues. Germline V gene sequence: CDR1 SGHNT, CDR2 YENEEA. J gave up 4 bases and V 5 bases, and 10 bases lay outside the gene matches.

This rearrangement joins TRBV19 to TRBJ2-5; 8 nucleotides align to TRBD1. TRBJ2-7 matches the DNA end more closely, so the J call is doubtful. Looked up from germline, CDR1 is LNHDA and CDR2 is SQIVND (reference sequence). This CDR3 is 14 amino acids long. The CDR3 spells CASSIGTGSYEQYF. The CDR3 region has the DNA TGTGCCAGTAGTATAGGGACAGGGTCCTACGAGCAGTACTTC.

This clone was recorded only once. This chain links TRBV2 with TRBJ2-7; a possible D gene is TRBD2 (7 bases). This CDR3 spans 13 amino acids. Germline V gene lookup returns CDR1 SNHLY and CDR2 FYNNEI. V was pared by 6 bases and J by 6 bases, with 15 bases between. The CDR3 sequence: CASRENREGEQYF. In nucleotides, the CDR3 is TGTGCCAGCAGGGAGAACAGGGAGGGCGAGCAGTACTTC.

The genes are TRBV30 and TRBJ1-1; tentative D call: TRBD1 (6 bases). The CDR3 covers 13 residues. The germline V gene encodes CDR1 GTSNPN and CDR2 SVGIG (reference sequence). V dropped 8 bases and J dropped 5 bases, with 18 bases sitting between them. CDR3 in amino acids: CAGGRARGTEAFF. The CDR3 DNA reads TGTGCCGGGGGCCGGGCGCGAGGTACTGAAGCTTTCTTT.

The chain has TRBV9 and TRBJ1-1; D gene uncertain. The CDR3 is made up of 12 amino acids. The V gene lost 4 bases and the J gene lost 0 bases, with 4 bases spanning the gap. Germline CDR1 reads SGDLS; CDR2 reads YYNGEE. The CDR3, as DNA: TGTGCCAGCAGCAATATGAACACTGAAGCTTTCTTT. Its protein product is CASSNMNTEAFF.

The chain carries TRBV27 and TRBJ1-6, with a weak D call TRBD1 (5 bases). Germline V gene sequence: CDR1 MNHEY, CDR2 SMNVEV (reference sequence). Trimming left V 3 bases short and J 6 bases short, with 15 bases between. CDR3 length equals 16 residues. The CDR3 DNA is TGTGCCAGCAGTTTGGAAGGGGAACCTCTTAATTCACCCCTCCACTTT. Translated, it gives CASSLEGEPLNSPLHF.

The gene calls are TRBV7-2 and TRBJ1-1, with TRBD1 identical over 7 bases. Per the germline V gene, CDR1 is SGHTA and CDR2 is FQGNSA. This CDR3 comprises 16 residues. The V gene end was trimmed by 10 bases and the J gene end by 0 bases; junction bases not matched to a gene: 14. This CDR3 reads CAIEDRSKLMNTEAFF. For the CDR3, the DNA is TGTGCCATCGAGGACAGGTCCAAACTGATGAACACTGAAGCTTTCTTT. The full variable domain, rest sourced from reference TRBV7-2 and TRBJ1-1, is GAGVSQSPSNKVTEKGKDVELRCDPISGHTALYWYRQSLGQGLEFLIYFQGNSAPDKSGLPSDRFSAERTGGSVSTLTIQRTQQEDSAVYLCAIEDRSKLMNTEAFFGQGTRLTVV.

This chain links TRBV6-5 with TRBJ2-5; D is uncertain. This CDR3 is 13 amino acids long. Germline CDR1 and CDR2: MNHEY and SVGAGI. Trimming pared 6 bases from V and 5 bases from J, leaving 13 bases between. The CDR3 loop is CASRVTGGETQYF. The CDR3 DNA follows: TGTGCCAGCAGGGTGACTGGTGGGGAGACCCAGTACTTC.

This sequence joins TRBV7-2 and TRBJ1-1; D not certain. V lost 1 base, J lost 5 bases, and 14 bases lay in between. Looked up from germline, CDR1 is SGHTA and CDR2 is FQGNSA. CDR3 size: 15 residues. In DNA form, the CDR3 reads TGTGCCAGCAGCTTAGGCAGGAGAGGGAAGACTGAAGCTTTCTTT. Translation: CASSLGRRGKTEAFF.

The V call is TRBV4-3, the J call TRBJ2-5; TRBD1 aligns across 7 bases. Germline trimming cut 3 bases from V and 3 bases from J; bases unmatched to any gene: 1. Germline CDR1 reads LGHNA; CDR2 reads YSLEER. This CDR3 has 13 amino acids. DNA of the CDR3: TGCGCCAGCAGCCACGGGACAGAAGAGACCCAGTACTTC. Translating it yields CASSHGTEETQYF.

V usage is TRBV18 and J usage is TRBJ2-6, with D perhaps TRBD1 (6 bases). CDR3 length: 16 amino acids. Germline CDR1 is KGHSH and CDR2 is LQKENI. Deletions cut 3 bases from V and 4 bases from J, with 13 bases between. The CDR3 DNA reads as TGTGCCAGCTCACCGGGGGCCCGGACCGGGGCCAACGTCCTGACTTTC. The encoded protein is CASSPGARTGANVLTF.

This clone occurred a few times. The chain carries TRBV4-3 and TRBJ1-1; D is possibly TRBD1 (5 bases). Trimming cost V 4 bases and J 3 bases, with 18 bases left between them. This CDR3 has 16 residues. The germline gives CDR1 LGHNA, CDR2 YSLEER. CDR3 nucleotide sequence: TGCGCCAGCAGCCGCAACGTACAGGCAATGTACACTGAAGCTTTCTTT. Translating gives CASSRNVQAMYTEAFF.

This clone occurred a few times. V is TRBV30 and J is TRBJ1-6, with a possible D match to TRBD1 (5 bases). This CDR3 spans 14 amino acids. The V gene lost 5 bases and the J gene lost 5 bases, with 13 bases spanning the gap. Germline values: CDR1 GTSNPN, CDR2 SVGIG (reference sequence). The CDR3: CAWSSGQDNSPLHF. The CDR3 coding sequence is TGTGCCTGGTCCTCAGGGCAAGATAATTCACCCCTCCACTTT.

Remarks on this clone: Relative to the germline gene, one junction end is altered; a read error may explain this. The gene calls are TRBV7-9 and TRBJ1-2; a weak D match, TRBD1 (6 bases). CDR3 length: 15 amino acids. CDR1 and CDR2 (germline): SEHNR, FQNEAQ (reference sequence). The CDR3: CSSSSIARPQGGYTF. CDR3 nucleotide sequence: TGTTCCAGCAGCTCCATCGCGCGCCCACAGGGAGGCTACACCTTC.

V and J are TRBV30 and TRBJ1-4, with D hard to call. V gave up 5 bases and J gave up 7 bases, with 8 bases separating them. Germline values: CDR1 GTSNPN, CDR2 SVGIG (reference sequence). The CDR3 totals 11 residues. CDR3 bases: TGTGCCTGGGGAGTAGGTGAAAAACTGTTTTTT. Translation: CAWGVGEKLFF. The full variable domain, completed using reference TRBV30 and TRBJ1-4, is SQTIHQWPATLVQPVGSPLSLECTVEGTSNPNLYWYRQAAGRGLQLLFYSVGIGQISSEVPQNLSASRPQDRQFILSSKKLLLSDSGFYLCAWGVGEKLFFGSGTQLSVL.

CDR3 residues: CASSSARRPDQPQHF. For the CDR3, the DNA is TGTGCCAGCAGTTCCGCCAGGCGCCCCGATCAGCCCCAGCATTTT. The chain joins TRBV21-1 to TRBJ1-5; the table gives TRBD1 as D, unverified against the DNA. TRBV21-1 counts as a pseudogene. The CDR3 is 15 residues long.

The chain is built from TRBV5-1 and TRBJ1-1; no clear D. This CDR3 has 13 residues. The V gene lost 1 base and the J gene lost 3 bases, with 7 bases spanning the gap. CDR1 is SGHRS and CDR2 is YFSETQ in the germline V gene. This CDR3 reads CASSLSVDTEAFF. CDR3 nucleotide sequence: TGCGCCAGCAGCTTGTCAGTGGACACTGAAGCTTTCTTT.

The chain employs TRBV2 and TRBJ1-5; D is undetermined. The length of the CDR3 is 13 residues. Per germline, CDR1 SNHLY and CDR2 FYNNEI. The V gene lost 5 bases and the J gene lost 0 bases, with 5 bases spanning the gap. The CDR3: CASSNYSNQPQHF. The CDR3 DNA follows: TGTGCCAGCAGTAACTATAGCAATCAGCCCCAGCATTTT.

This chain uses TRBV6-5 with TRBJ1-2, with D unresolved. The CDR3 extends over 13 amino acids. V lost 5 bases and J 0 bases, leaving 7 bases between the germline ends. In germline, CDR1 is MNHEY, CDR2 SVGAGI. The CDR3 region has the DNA TGTGCCAGCAGTCCACAAGCTAACTATGGCTACACCTTC. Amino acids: CASSPQANYGYTF.

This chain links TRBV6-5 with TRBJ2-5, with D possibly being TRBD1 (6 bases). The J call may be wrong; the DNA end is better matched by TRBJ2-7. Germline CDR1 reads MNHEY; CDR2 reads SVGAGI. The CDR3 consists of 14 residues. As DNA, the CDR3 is TGTGCCAGCAGTTTCCAACAGGGACCCTACGAGCAGTACTTC. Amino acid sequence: CASSFQQGPYEQYF.

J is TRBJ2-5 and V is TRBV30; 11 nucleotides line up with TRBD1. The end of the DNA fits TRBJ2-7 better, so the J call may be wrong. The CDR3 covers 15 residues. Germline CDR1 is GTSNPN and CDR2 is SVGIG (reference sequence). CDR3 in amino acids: CAWSEGQGAVYEQYF. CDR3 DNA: TGTGCCTGGAGCGAAGGACAGGGGGCGGTTTACGAGCAGTACTTC.

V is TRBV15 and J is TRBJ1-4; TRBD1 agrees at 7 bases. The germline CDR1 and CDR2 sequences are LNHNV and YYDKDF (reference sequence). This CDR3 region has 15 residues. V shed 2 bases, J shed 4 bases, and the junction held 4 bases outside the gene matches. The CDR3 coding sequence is TGTGCCACCAGCAGAACGGGACAGCTTAATGAAAAACTGTTTTTT. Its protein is CATSRTGQLNEKLFF.

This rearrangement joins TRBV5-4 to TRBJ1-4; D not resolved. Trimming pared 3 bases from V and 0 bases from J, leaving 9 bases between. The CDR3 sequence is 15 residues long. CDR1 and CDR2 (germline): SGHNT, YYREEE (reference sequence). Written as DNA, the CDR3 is TGTGCCAGCAGCTCCGGAGTTGCAACTAATGAAAAACTGTTTTTT. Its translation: CASSSGVATNEKLFF.

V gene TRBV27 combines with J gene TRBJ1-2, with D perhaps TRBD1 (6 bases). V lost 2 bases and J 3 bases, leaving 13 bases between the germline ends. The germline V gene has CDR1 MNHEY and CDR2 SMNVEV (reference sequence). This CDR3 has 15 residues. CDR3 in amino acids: CASSLTPGQYYGYTF. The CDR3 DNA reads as TGTGCCAGCAGTTTAACCCCTGGACAGTACTATGGCTACACCTTC.

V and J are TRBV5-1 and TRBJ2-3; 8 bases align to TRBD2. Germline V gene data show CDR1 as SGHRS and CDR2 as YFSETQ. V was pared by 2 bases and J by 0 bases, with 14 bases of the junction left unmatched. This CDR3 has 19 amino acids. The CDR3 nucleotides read TGCGCCAGCAGCTTCTCCTTAGCGGGGACGACTTCTAGCACAGATACGCAGTATTTT. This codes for CASSFSLAGTTSSTDTQYF.

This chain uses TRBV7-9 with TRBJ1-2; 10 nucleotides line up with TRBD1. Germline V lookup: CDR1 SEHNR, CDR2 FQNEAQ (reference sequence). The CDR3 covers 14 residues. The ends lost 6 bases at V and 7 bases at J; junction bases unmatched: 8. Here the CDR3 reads CASSMTGGEVGYTF. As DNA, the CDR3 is TGTGCCAGCAGTATGACAGGGGGCGAGGTTGGCTACACCTTC.